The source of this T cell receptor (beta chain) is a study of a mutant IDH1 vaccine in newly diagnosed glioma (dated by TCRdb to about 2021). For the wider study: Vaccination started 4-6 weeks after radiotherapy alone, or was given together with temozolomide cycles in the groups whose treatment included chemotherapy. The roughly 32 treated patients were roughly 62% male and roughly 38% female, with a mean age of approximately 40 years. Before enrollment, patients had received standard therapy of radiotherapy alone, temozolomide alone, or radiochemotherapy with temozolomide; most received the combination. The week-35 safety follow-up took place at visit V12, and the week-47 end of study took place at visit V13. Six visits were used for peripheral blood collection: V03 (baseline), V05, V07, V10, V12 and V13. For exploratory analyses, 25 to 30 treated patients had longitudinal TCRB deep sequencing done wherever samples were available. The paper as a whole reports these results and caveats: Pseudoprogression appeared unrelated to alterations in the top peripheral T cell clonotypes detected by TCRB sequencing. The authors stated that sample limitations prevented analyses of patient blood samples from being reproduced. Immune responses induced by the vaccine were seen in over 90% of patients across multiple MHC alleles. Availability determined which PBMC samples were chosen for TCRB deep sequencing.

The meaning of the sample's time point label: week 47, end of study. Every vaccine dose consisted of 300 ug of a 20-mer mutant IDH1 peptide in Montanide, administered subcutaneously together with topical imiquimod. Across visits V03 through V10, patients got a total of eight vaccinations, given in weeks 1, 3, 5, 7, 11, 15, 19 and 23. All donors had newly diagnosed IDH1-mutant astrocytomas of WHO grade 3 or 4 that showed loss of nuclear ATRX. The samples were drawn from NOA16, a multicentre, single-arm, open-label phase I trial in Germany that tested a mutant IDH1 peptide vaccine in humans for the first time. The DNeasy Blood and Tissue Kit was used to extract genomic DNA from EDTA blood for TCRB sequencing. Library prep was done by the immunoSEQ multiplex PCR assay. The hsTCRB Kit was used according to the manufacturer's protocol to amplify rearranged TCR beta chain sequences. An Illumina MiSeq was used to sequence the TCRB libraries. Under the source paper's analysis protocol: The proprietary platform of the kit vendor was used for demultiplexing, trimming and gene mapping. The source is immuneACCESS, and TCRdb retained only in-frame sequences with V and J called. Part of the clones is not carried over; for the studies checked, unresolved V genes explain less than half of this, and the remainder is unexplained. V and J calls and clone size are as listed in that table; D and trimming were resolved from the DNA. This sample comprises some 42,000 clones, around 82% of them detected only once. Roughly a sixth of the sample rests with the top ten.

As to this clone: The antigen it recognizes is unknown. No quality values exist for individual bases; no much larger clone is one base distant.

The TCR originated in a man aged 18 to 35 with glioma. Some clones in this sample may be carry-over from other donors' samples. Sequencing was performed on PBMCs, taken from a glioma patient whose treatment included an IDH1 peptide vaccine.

CDR3 sequence: CASSQVSWGGTEAFF. Read as DNA, the sequence is TGTGCCAGCAGCCAGGTTTCGTGGGGAGGCACTGAAGCTTTCTTT. Recombination joined TRBV4-2 with TRBJ1-1, with no confidently assigned D gene. At the junction V is shortened by 3 bases and J by 4 bases, with 15 bases in between. The CDR3 covers 15 residues, taking in both the cysteine and the phenylalanine. The DNA shown is the 45-base CDR3, in frame from base 1. The germline V gene supplies CDR1 LGHNA and CDR2 YNFKEQ.